The rows below give T cell receptor beta chains drawn from one sample of a study of shared clonotypes between healthy human individuals. Only in-frame clones appear in the TCRdb table, and some are missing; sequencing was by immunoSEQ multiplex PCR. The table shows about 470,000 clones, with more than 75% occurring only once. Material for sequencing was PBMCs. Receptors were obtained from a middle-aged woman in good health. Some clones in this sample may be carry-over from other donors' samples. The CDR3 runs from the conserved cysteine through the conserved F or W. The order of the fields is J gene, D gene, clone size, V gene, CDR3 DNA, CDR3 protein. D genes are given only for firm matches. Where a row states a size, it is once, few, many or the class of an expanded clone; other rows omit it.

TRBJ2-5 TRBD1 NA TRBV30 TGTGCCTGGAGTCCCTGGGACAGGGAAGAGACCCAGTACTTC CAWSPWDREETQYF
TRBJ2-7 NA few TRBV7-9 TGTGCCAGCAGCTTAGTGGGTGGCAGGAGCTCCTACGAGCAGTACTTC CASSLVGGRSSYEQYF
TRBJ2-1 NA NA TRBV29-1 TGCAGCGTCAATGGGCTAGCGAGCTACAATGAGCAGTTCTTC CSVNGLASYNEQFF
TRBJ2-5 NA few TRBV2 TGTGCCAGCACCCCGCTGGTACAAGAGACCCAGTACTTC CASTPLVQETQYF
TRBJ2-5 NA NA TRBV7-6 TGTGCCAGCCTCGGGACGGACTACCAAGAGACCCAGTACTTC CASLGTDYQETQYF
TRBJ1-4 TRBD1 NA TRBV10-1 TGCGCCAGCAGGTTCGGGGACAGAACTAATGAAAAACTGTTTTTT CASRFGDRTNEKLFF
TRBJ1-2 TRBD1 NA TRBV14 TGTGCCAGCAGCCAAGACCGTCGACAGGGGAGCTATGGCTACACCTTC CASSQDRRQGSYGYTF
TRBJ2-3 TRBD2 NA TRBV28 TGTGCCAGCAGTTCCGGGGGGGATACGCAGTATTTT CASSSGGDTQYF
TRBJ2-5 NA NA TRBV27 TGTGCCAGCAGTTTAACCAACGGGGAGACCCAGTACTTC CASSLTNGETQYF
TRBJ2-1 NA NA TRBV6-5 TGTGCCAGCAGTTACTCTTCGGGTAATGAGCAGTTCTTC CASSYSSGNEQFF
TRBJ1-4 NA NA TRBV6-1 TGTGCCAGCAGGGGGACATCTAATGAAAAACTGTTTTTT CASRGTSNEKLFF
TRBJ1-1 NA NA TRBV13 TGTGCCAGCAGCTTAGAAGGGCTGAACACTGAAGCTTTCTTT CASSLEGLNTEAFF
TRBJ2-7 NA once TRBV7-2 TGTGCCAGCAGCTTAGTATCAGGTGGCGAGCAGTACTTC CASSLVSGGEQYF
TRBJ2-3 NA NA TRBV6-1 TGTGCCAGCAGTGAGGACATGCATACGCAGTATTTT CASSEDMHTQYF
TRBJ2-3 NA NA TRBV29-1 TGCAGCGTTGGTAGGGGCGGACCAGTAGGGGGAGATACGCAGTATTTT CSVGRGGPVGGDTQYF
TRBJ2-7 NA few TRBV7-9 TGTGCCAGCAGCTTAATCAGCGCCAACAACTACGAGCAGTACTTC CASSLISANNYEQYF